A single sample gave rise to the 4 T cell receptor beta chains below, sequenced in a study of blood T cell repertoires in COVID-19 (dated by TCRdb to 2019 to 2021). Libraries were built with the immunoSEQ multiplex PCR assay. TCRdb re-hosts the immuneACCESS table, in-frame sequences only. Its copies lack some clones; in the studies checked, an unresolved V gene accounts for under half of them, and the cause for the rest is not known. This sample lists approximately 160,000 clones; more than 85% were detected once. The leading ten clones occupy approximately 0.5% of the sample. Sequences were obtained from peripheral blood. The receptors derive from a man aged 55 to 70 with COVID-19, enrolled during active disease.

The rearrangement uses TRBV2 and TRBJ2-3; TRBD2 matches 9 bases. CDR1 is SNHLY and CDR2 is FYNNEI in the germline V gene. The CDR3 runs to 14 residues. V shed 2 bases, J shed 5 bases, and the junction held 2 bases outside the gene matches. Written as DNA, the CDR3 is TGTGCCAGCAGTGAATCACTAGCGGGAGATACGCAGTATTTT. Protein product: CASSESLAGDTQYF.

The table lists this clone with a few counts. The chain combines TRBV5-6 with TRBJ1-6; 7 bases match TRBD1. Trimming at V came to 5 bases and at J to 9 bases, leaving 14 bases not matched to a gene. CDR1 is SGHDT, CDR2 YYEEEE, per germline. The CDR3 sequence is 16 residues long. In nucleotides, the CDR3 is TGTGCCAGCAGGTTGATGGGAACAGGGGTCGGTTCACCCCTCCACTTT. This sequence encodes CASRLMGTGVGSPLHF.

V gene TRBV21-1 combines with J gene TRBJ1-5; no check of the table's D call, TRBD1, against the DNA was made. TRBV21-1 is assigned pseudogene status. This CDR3 has 17 amino acids. CDR3 region: CASSIKTGTRRNQPQHF. In DNA form, the CDR3 reads TGTGCCAGCAGCATAAAAACGGGGACAAGGCGCAATCAGCCCCAGCATTTT.

This rearrangement joins TRBV19 to TRBJ1-2; 7 bases match TRBD1. Trimming removed 4 bases from V and 0 bases from J; junction bases left unmatched: 8. Germline loops: CDR1 LNHDA, CDR2 SQIVND (reference sequence). The CDR3 has 16 amino acids. CDR3 loop: CASSRTGTASNYGYTF. The DNA for the CDR3 is TGTGCCAGTAGTAGAACCGGGACAGCGTCTAACTATGGCTACACCTTC.